A single sample gave rise to the 25 T cell receptor beta chains below, sequenced in a study of radiotherapy plus CTLA-4 blockade in lung cancer. Generated by immunoSEQ multiplex PCR, the TCRdb table keeps only in-frame clones and is missing some. The sample holds 45,000 to 55,000 clones, 88% seen once. Material: peripheral blood, obtained from a patient treated with radiotherapy plus ipilimumab. All receptors come from a human donor with non-small cell lung cancer whose response to radiotherapy plus ipilimumab could not be evaluated.

The chain couples TRBV7-9 to TRBJ2-7, with TRBD2 identical over 7 bases. CDR3 length equals 18 residues. Germline-derived CDR1 and CDR2 are SEHNR and FQNEAQ (reference sequence). V lost 1 base to trimming and J lost 3 bases; unmatched junction nucleotides: 15. The CDR3 here is CASSLGPGGSLRFYEQYF. As DNA, the CDR3 is TGTGCCAGCAGCTTAGGGCCGGGGGGAAGCCTCCGGTTCTACGAGCAGTACTTC. Full variable domain (missing parts from reference TRBV7-9 and TRBJ2-7): DTGVSQNPRHKITKRGQNVTFRCDPISEHNRLYWYRQTLGQGPEFLTYFQNEAQLEKSRLLSDRFSAERPKGSFSTLEIQRTEQGDSAMYLCASSLGPGGSLRFYEQYFGPGTRLTVT.

The V call is TRBV6-5, the J call TRBJ1-4, with D unclear. There are 14 residues in the CDR3. Germline assignment: CDR1 MNHEY and CDR2 SVGAGI. Trimming shortened V by 2 bases and J by 0 bases, and 4 bases separated the two germline ends. The CDR3 reads CASSYHATNEKLFF. The CDR3 DNA follows: TGTGCCAGCAGTTACCATGCAACTAATGAAAAACTGTTTTTT.

The chain uses TRBV23-1 and TRBJ1-2; TRBD1 aligns across 9 bases. TRBV23-1 is an ORF for which the function is uncertain. This CDR3 has 10 amino acids. Trimming took 7 bases from V and 13 from J; bases not matched to a gene: 4. In DNA, the CDR3 is TGCGCCAGCACGTCGGACAGGGGCACCTTC. Translation: CASTSDRGTF.

The DNA of the CDR3 is TGTGCCACCAGCAGAGATCCAGGGCCCAATCAGCCCCAGCATTTT. It specifies CATSRDPGPNQPQHF. This sequence joins TRBV15 and TRBJ1-5; D might be TRBD1 (5 bases). This CDR3 spans 15 amino acids. Germline-derived CDR1 and CDR2 are LNHNV and YYDKDF (reference sequence). V was trimmed by 0 bases and J by 3 bases, leaving 9 bases between them.

The rearrangement uses TRBV7-2 and TRBJ1-1, with D maybe TRBD1 (5 bases). The V end lost 6 bases, the J end lost 10 bases, and 18 bases lay between the germline ends. The CDR3 is 13 amino acids. CDR1 SGHTA and CDR2 FQGNSA come from the germline V gene. The CDR3 coding sequence is TGTGCCAGCAGTCGCGACTGGGGGGAGGCAGCTTTCTTT. This gives the protein CASSRDWGEAAFF.

The chain is built from TRBV19 and TRBJ2-7, with 11 bases aligning to TRBD1. J was trimmed by 1 base and V by 7 bases; bases with no gene match: 6. This CDR3 spans 15 amino acids. Germline V lookup: CDR1 LNHDA, CDR2 SQIVND (reference sequence). The CDR3 DNA sequence: TGTGCCAGTACCCGGACAGGGGGCGAATCCTACGAGCAGTACTTC. Translation: CASTRTGGESYEQYF. The entire variable domain, with the rest obtained from reference TRBV19 and TRBJ2-7, is as follows: DGGITQSPKYLFRKEGQNVTLSCEQNLNHDAMYWYRQDPGQGLRLIYYSQIVNDFQKGDIAEGYSVSREKKESFPLTVTSAQKNPTAFYLCASTRTGGESYEQYFGPGTRLTVT.

The CDR3 coding sequence is TGCAGTGCGTCGGGGGGACACGAGCAGTACTTC. Protein sequence: CSASGGHEQYF. The V call is TRBV20-1, the J call TRBJ2-7; 7 nucleotides align to TRBD2. The CDR3 length is 11 residues. The ends lost 6 bases at V and 5 bases at J; junction bases unmatched: 4. The germline CDR1 and CDR2 sequences are DFQATT and SNEGSKA (reference sequence).

The rearrangement uses TRBV19 and TRBJ2-7; the match to TRBD1 covers 11 bases. Germline loops: CDR1 LNHDA, CDR2 SQIVND (reference sequence). The J segment lost 2 bases and the V segment lost 5 bases, leaving 5 bases of the junction unmatched. CDR3 size: 15 residues. The CDR3 region has the DNA TGTGCCAGTAGTGTCGGACAGGGGGCCACCTACGAGCAGTACTTC. This codes for CASSVGQGATYEQYF. The variable domain in full, with the rest retrieved from reference TRBV19 and TRBJ2-7, is DGGITQSPKYLFRKEGQNVTLSCEQNLNHDAMYWYRQDPGQGLRLIYYSQIVNDFQKGDIAEGYSVSREKKESFPLTVTSAQKNPTAFYLCASSVGQGATYEQYFGPGTRLTVT.

The chain recombines TRBV7-2 with TRBJ2-2; TRBD1 might be the D (5 bases). The V gene's germline CDR1 is SGHTA and CDR2 FQGNSA. The CDR3 is 14 amino acids. The V and J ends lost 1 base and 4 bases respectively, with 7 bases between them. The CDR3 is CASSLVRATGELFF. DNA for the CDR3: TGTGCCAGCAGCTTAGTCAGGGCCACCGGGGAGCTGTTTTTT. Full variable domain (missing parts from reference TRBV7-2 and TRBJ2-2): GAGVSQSPSNKVTEKGKDVELRCDPISGHTALYWYRQSLGQGLEFLIYFQGNSAPDKSGLPSDRFSAERTGGSVSTLTIQRTQQEDSAVYLCASSLVRATGELFFGEGSRLTVL.

This rearrangement joins TRBV5-4 to TRBJ2-5; 13 positions match TRBD2. The closer fit of TRBJ2-7 to the DNA end suggests the J call may be wrong. The germline V gene encodes CDR1 SGHNT and CDR2 YYREEE (reference sequence). This CDR3 has 15 amino acids. The CDR3, as DNA: TGTGCCAGCAGCTCGGGACTAGCGGGGTCCTACGAGCAGTACTTC. Translating it yields CASSSGLAGSYEQYF.

As regards this clone: Other DNA sequences in the sample encode the same CDR3. CDR3 residues: CASSLDRGTEAFF. CDR3 sequence (DNA): TGTGCCAGCAGCTTAGACAGGGGCACTGAAGCTTTCTTT. This sequence joins TRBV13 and TRBJ1-1, with 7 bases matching TRBD1. Germline lookup yields CDR1 PRHDT and CDR2 FYEKMQ (reference sequence). The CDR3 spans 13 residues. J was trimmed by 4 bases and V by 1 base; bases with no gene match: 0.

The rearrangement links TRBV7-2 to TRBJ1-4, with 7 bases fitting TRBD1. The CDR3 is 14 amino acids. Germline V gene data show CDR1 as SGHTA and CDR2 as FQGNSA. V gave up 5 bases and J gave up 8 bases; unmatched junction bases: 8. CDR3 nucleotide sequence: TGTGCCAGCAGCCCGAACAGGGGTGGGGAAAAACTGTTTTTT. It specifies CASSPNRGGEKLFF.

This chain uses TRBV20-1 with TRBJ2-5, with D perhaps matching TRBD2 (5 bases). Germline assignment: CDR1 DFQATT and CDR2 SNEGSKA (reference sequence). V lost 3 bases and J lost 12, with 14 bases in between. CDR3 length: 11 residues. The CDR3 sequence is CSASPGFIKYF. The DNA for the CDR3 is TGCAGTGCTAGCCCGGGGTTCATAAAGTACTTC.

The rearrangement uses TRBV2 and TRBJ1-2; D gene unclear. This CDR3 has 13 residues. Germline-derived CDR1 and CDR2 are SNHLY and FYNNEI. V was trimmed by 8 bases and J by 2 bases, leaving 12 bases between them. The CDR3 coding sequence is TGTGCCAGCTCCCCCGGTGAGAACTATGGCTACACCTTC. Translated: CASSPGENYGYTF.

The gene calls are TRBV5-6 and TRBJ2-7; a weak D match, TRBD2 (6 bases). V was shortened by 1 base and J by 0 bases, with 11 bases between the two germline ends. Germline V lookup: CDR1 SGHDT, CDR2 YYEEEE. The CDR3 extends over 15 amino acids. Here the CDR3 DNA reads TGTGCCAGCAGCTTGTACGCCGGGAGCTCCTACGAGCAGTACTTC. Amino acids: CASSLYAGSSYEQYF.

The chain has TRBV4-2 and TRBJ1-4; possibly TRBD1 for D (6 bases). Trimming pared 0 bases from V and 4 bases from J, leaving 18 bases between. Germline loops: CDR1 LGHNA, CDR2 YNFKEQ. The length of the CDR3 is 18 residues. CDR3 sequence reads: CASSQESWDEGGNEKLFF. The CDR3 DNA reads as TGTGCCAGCAGCCAAGAGTCTTGGGACGAAGGGGGTAATGAAAAACTGTTTTTT.

V usage is TRBV6-5 and J usage is TRBJ2-7; TRBD2 is a possible D gene (6 bases). The CDR3 spans 15 residues. Germline values: CDR1 MNHEY, CDR2 SVGAGI. Trimming removed 9 bases at V and 4 bases at J, with 22 bases between. CDR3 coding DNA: TGTGCCAGACCTCCGAAATGGGGGGACCAATACGAGCAGTACTTC. Encoded protein: CARPPKWGDQYEQYF.

The chain links TRBV2 to TRBJ2-3, with D uncertain. The germline gives CDR1 SNHLY, CDR2 FYNNEI. The CDR3 totals 13 residues. The V and J ends lost 6 bases and 6 bases respectively, with 13 bases between them. The CDR3 region has the DNA TGTGCCAGCAGAGGAGTAGAGGTGGATACGCAGTATTTT. It yields the protein CASRGVEVDTQYF.

Only one count was recorded for this clone. The chain recombines TRBV7-9 with TRBJ2-5, with D uncertain. Trimming left V 2 bases short and J 5 bases short, with 18 bases between. This CDR3 has 16 residues. Looked up from germline, CDR1 is SEHNR and CDR2 is FQNEAQ (reference sequence). CDR3 region: CASSLSPFQSKETQYF. The CDR3 region has the DNA TGTGCCAGCAGCTTATCCCCTTTTCAGTCGAAGGAGACCCAGTACTTC.

The rearrangement uses TRBV19 and TRBJ1-4; 7 nucleotides agree with TRBD1. The CDR3 is made up of 16 amino acids. Trimming took 4 bases from V and 5 from J; bases not matched to a gene: 10. The germline CDR1 and CDR2 sequences are LNHDA and SQIVND (reference sequence). CDR3 sequence: CASSTGSGQRNEKLFF. The CDR3 nucleotides read TGTGCCAGTAGTACCGGATCGGGACAGCGGAATGAAAAACTGTTTTTT.

J is TRBJ2-6 and V is TRBV7-9; D is unresolved. The CDR3 runs to 15 residues. Germline V CDR1 and CDR2: SEHNR, FQNEAQ (reference sequence). Trimming cost V 4 bases and J 0 bases, with 7 bases left between them. CDR3 nucleotides: TGTGCCAGCAGCTCCCTTTCCTCTGGGGCCAACGTCCTGACTTTC. It encodes CASSSLSSGANVLTF.

This chain uses TRBV19 with TRBJ1-2; 10 bases fit TRBD1. The junction had 1 base not matched to a gene; V was cut back by 3 bases and J by 0 bases. CDR1 is LNHDA, CDR2 SQIVND, per germline (reference sequence). The CDR3 is made up of 15 amino acids. The CDR3 loop reads CASSMDRGANYGYTF. The CDR3 bases are TGTGCCAGTAGTATGGACAGGGGGGCTAACTATGGCTACACCTTC.

This clone was picked up one time. The CDR3, as DNA: TGTGCCAGTGCACTACAGGGCACTGAAGCTTTCTTT. This encodes CASALQGTEAFF. V and J are TRBV19 and TRBJ1-1; a weak D match, TRBD1 (6 bases). The CDR3 sequence is 12 residues long. Trimming cost V 8 bases and J 4 bases, with 11 bases left between them. Germline lookup yields CDR1 LNHDA and CDR2 SQIVND (reference sequence).

V gene TRBV7-9 combines with J gene TRBJ1-6; the D gene is possibly TRBD1 (5 bases). There are 14 residues in the CDR3. CDR1 and CDR2 (germline): SEHNR, FQNEAQ (reference sequence). V shed 5 bases and J shed 8 bases, with 13 bases lying between them. In nucleotides, the CDR3 is TGTGCCAGCAGCCTGGGGCAGCGACATTCACCCCTCCACTTT. This translates into CASSLGQRHSPLHF.

The CDR3 region is CASSLAGVRGETQYF. The DNA of the CDR3 is TGTGCCAGCAGTTTAGCGGGAGTGAGGGGAGAGACCCAGTACTTC. The genes are TRBV28 and TRBJ2-5; TRBD2 aligns across 7 bases. Per germline, CDR1 MDHEN and CDR2 SYDVKM. The junction had 7 bases not matched to a gene; V was cut back by 2 bases and J by 4 bases. The CDR3 is made up of 15 amino acids.